The source of this T cell receptor (beta chain) is a study of shared clonotypes between healthy human individuals. The CDR3 loop spans 15 amino acids. Germline CDR1 reads SEHNR; CDR2 reads FQNEAQ (reference sequence). V dropped 3 bases and J dropped 7; count of bases not matched to a gene: 6. Profiled with immunoSEQ multiplex PCR; TCRdb holds only in-frame clones, not every one. The data contain some 1.5 million clones, about 98% of them singletons. The rearrangement joins TRBV7-9 to TRBJ2-1; 10 nucleotides line up with TRBD2. Source material: naive CD4+ T cells sorted from blood. Stated subset: CD45RA+ positively selected. The receptor was isolated from a man younger than 45 in good health. CDR3 region: CASSLVPSGRNEQFF. In DNA form, the CDR3 reads TGTGCCAGCAGCTTGGTACCTAGCGGGAGAAATGAGCAGTTCTTC. The variable domain in full, with the rest retrieved from reference TRBV7-9 and TRBJ2-1, is DTGVSQNPRHKITKRGQNVTFRCDPISEHNRLYWYRQTLGQGPEFLTYFQNEAQLEKSRLLSDRFSAERPKGSFSTLEIQRTEQGDSAMYLCASSLVPSGRNEQFFGPGTRLTVL.